The clone carrying this TCR beta chain showed up just once. Antigen unknown. The protocol was immunoSEQ multiplex PCR, while the TCRdb copy is restricted to in-frame clones and leaves out a portion. The table lists around 140,000 clones, 92% of them singletons. This sample stems from a study of T cell responses to AZD1222 COVID-19 vaccine. Notes on the study in general: Clonal diversity was possibly underestimated, and white British individuals and females predominated among donors. Baseline serostatus was positive in only six AZD1222 recipients. After the peak T cell response, and only then, were repertoires sampled.

Germline V gene sequence: CDR1 SGHRS, CDR2 YFSETQ. V was clipped by 5 bases and J by 5 bases, with 13 bases between them. The CDR3 has 13 residues. The sequenced sample was peripheral blood, obtained 28 days after the second AZD1222 dose. The sequence was obtained from an adult who received the AZD1222 COVID-19 vaccine. The chain uses TRBV5-1 and TRBJ1-1; the D is unclear. For the CDR3, the DNA is TGCGCCAGCAGTGGAGGGCCGAGGACTGAAGCTTTCTTT. As protein: CASSGGPRTEAFF. The complete variable domain, with remaining parts taken from reference TRBV5-1 and TRBJ1-1, reads KAGVTQTPRYLIKTRGQQVTLSCSPISGHRSVSWYQQTPGQGLQFLFEYFSETQRNKGNFPGRFSGRQFSNSRSEMNVSTLELGDSALYLCASSGGPRTEAFFGQGTRLTVV.